This TCR beta chain was obtained from a study of blood T cell repertoires in COVID-19 (TCRdb year 2020). Regarding the research as a whole: Samples from collaborators originated in the United States, Italy and Spain and spanned both the acute and convalescent phases of COVID-19. Subjects who had been exposed to COVID-19, were actively infected with it, or had recovered from it provided the deeply sampled blood TCRbeta repertoires that made up the dataset. Samples were obtained from the ongoing ImmuneRACE study (first 160 participants) and from over 1,000 subjects provided by 6 global collaborators. The repertoires were released in a freely available public database intended as a resource for research on the immune response to SARS-CoV-2. Where available, HLA class I and class II types were taken from metadata supplied by the sample provider and were not determined by assay-based typing. The prospective study material was composed of cDNA or gDNA derived from T cells, B-cell-depleted T cells, or PBMCs. Nearly every sample came with metadata listing a de-identified subject ID, COVID-19 status, age in years and sex. Points the paper makes about the study in general: The quantity of clinical and demographic metadata differed by source and by participant and was supplied without curation.

The immunoSEQ Assay, a bias-controlled multiplex PCR, was used to amplify TCRbeta CDR3 regions from genomic DNA. On the study's bioinformatics: Within the assay, amplification of reference gene primers was used to estimate how many nucleated cells each sample contained. To quantify the absolute abundance of each unique TCRbeta CDR3 rearrangement, sequence reads were collapsed and filtered. For each sample, productive Simpson clonality was calculated as the square root of Simpson's diversity index across productive rearrangements. The clones in this table, taken by TCRdb from immuneACCESS, are in-frame only. Not every clone is retained; where verified, under half of the shortfall comes from an unresolved V gene, and the cause of the rest is unknown. D and trimming were read from the DNA, whereas the V and J calls and clone size are those reported in that table. The sample has about 85,000 clones on record, roughly 89% of them singletons. Together, the top ten hold more than 4.5% of the sample.

Turning to this clone: Which antigen it targets is not known. There are no base qualities to consult, and no much larger clone falls within one base.

A distance of 6 bases separates the germline ends of V and J, which lose 3 bases and 7 bases respectively. CDR1 and CDR2 (LNHDA, SQIVND) derive from the germline V gene (reference sequence). Including the terminal cysteine and phenylalanine, the CDR3 comprises 11 residues. Only the CDR3 region is kept as DNA, spanning 33 bases read in frame from base 1. Whole blood was collected in K2EDTA tubes by collaborating institutions according to the institutions' own protocols. For TCRbeta analysis, collaborator samples were shipped as frozen whole blood, as isolated PBMCs, or as DNA extracted from either sample type.

The specimen was peripheral blood. This sequence was found in a man in his sixties with acute or convalescent COVID-19. The chain uses TRBV19 and TRBJ1-2; no D segment can be confidently identified. CDR3 region: CASSMRVGYTF. The bases are TGTGCCAGTAGTATGCGGGTTGGCTACACCTTC.